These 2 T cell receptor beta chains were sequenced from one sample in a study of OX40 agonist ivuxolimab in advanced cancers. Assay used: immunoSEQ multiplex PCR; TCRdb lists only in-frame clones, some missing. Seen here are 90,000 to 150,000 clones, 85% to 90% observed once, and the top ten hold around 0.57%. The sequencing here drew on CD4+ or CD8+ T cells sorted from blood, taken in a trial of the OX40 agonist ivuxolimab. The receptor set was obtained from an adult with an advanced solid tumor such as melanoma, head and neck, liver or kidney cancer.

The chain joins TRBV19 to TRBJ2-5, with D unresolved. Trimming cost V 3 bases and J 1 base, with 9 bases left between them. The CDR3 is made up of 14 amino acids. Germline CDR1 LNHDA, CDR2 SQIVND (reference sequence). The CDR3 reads CASSMQLVQETQYF. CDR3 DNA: TGTGCCAGTAGTATGCAGCTAGTCCAAGAGACCCAGTACTTC.

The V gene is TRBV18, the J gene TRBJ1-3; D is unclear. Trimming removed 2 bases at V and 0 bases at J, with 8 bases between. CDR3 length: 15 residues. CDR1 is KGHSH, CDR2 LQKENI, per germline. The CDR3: CASSPGPNSGNTIYF. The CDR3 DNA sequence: TGTGCCAGCTCACCAGGTCCGAACTCTGGAAACACCATATATTTT.